A single sample gave rise to the 29 T cell receptor beta chains below, sequenced in a study of vaccination and CD4 T cells after COVID-19. The treatment denotes: approximately nine-day PBMC culture with coronavirus spike peptide pools or control peptides (ViraFEST assay). An Oncomine TCR Beta short-read assay was used to sequence the DNA from cultured CD4+ T cells. Using its own MiXCR run on the PCR reads, TCRdb lists one record per CDR3 protein. The table shows roughly 17,000 distinct CDR3 sequences, with approximately 41% occurring only once. The antigens of these receptors remain unknown. Sequencing was done on a sample of CD4+ T cells from blood, cultured in vitro. Receptors originate from a human donor who had recovered from COVID-19.

This clonotype was counted a few times. CDR3: CATSRVGNNQPQHF. CDR3 DNA: TGTGCCACCAGCAGAGTGGGGAACAATCAGCCCCAGCATTTT. The genes are TRBV15 and TRBJ1-5; D is unresolved. Trimming shortened V by 1 base and J by 3 bases, and 7 bases separated the two germline ends. Germline loops: CDR1 LNHNV, CDR2 YYDKDF (reference sequence). This CDR3 is built from 14 residues.

The chain employs TRBV6-5 and TRBJ2-3; D ambiguous. Germline CDR1 and CDR2: MNHEY and SVGAGI. Between the trimmed V and J ends, which lost 2 bases and 0 bases, there was a span of 9 bases. The length of the CDR3 is 15 residues. The CDR3 protein is CASSYTASSTDTQYF. The CDR3 nucleotides are TGTGCCAGCAGTTACACGGCTTCTAGCACAGATACGCAGTATTTT.

This clonotype was counted between two and nine times. V is TRBV5-4 and J is TRBJ2-6; D uncertain. The germline CDR1 and CDR2 sequences are SGHNT and YYREEE (reference sequence). Trimming left V 3 bases short and J 4 bases short, with 11 bases between. This CDR3 spans 15 amino acids. The CDR3 spells CASSSRRGGANVLTF. CDR3 DNA sequence: TGTGCCAGCAGCTCAAGGAGAGGAGGGGCCAACGTCCTGACTTTC.

The CDR3 bases are TGTGCCAGCTCACCACCGGGGGGCGGGCTAGCGGAGCAGTTCTTC. Its translation is CASSPPGGGLAEQFF. V and J are TRBV18 and TRBJ2-1, with D perhaps being TRBD1 or TRBD2 (6 bases each). V was clipped by 0 bases and J by 10 bases, with 16 bases between them. The length of the CDR3 is 15 residues. Germline CDR1 and CDR2: KGHSH and LQKENI.

The chain links TRBV20-1 to TRBJ2-6; 7 bases agree with TRBD2. The CDR3 covers 18 residues. V shed 1 base, J shed 2 bases, and the junction held 11 bases outside the gene matches. Germline lookup yields CDR1 DFQATT and CDR2 SNEGSKA (reference sequence). The DNA for the CDR3 is TGCAGTGCTAGAGGGGGTGCGGGAGCTGATACTGGGGCCAACGTCCTGACTTTC. It yields the protein CSARGGAGADTGANVLTF.

The chain carries TRBV28 and TRBJ2-7; D remains unclear. V lost 7 bases and J lost 1, with 5 bases in between. Germline assignment: CDR1 MDHEN and CDR2 SYDVKM. This CDR3 is 11 amino acids long. The CDR3 here is CASTSSYEQYF. The DNA of the CDR3 is TGTGCCAGCACCTCGTCCTACGAGCAGTACTTC.

This clonotype was seen a few times. The chain uses TRBV7-9 and TRBJ2-7; 9 bases match TRBD2. V dropped 5 bases and J dropped 2; count of bases not matched to a gene: 13. CDR1 is SEHNR and CDR2 is FQNEAQ in the germline V gene (reference sequence). The CDR3 runs 17 residues. The CDR3 DNA follows: TGTGCCAGCAGCCCCACGAGGTCGGCTAGCGGGACCTACGAGCAGTACTTC. It encodes CASSPTRSASGTYEQYF. The full variable domain, in which reference TRBV7-9 and TRBJ2-7 provide the parts outside the CDR3, is DTGVSQNPRHKITKRGQNVTFRCDPISEHNRLYWYRQTLGQGPEFLTYFQNEAQLEKSRLLSDRFSAERPKGSFSTLEIQRTEQGDSAMYLCASSPTRSASGTYEQYFGPGTRLTVT.

V is TRBV20-1 and J is TRBJ2-7; TRBD1 matches at 9 bases. CDR3 length equals 17 residues. Germline loops: CDR1 DFQATT, CDR2 SNEGSKA (reference sequence). V lost 4 bases to trimming and J lost 4 bases; unmatched junction nucleotides: 17. The CDR3 coding sequence is TGCAGTGCTAACCCCCCCCCCACAGGGGGCGCTAGGTACGAGCAGTACTTC. Amino acid sequence: CSANPPPTGGARYEQYF.

In its sample, this clonotype was seen a few times. The chain joins TRBV25-1 to TRBJ1-3, with TRBD1 as a possible D gene (5 bases). The germline V gene has CDR1 MGHDK and CDR2 SYGVNS. V gave up 2 bases and J gave up 7 bases, with 18 bases separating them. The CDR3 is made up of 16 amino acids. The CDR3 reads CASSEGDLLRGNTIYF. In DNA form, the CDR3 reads TGTGCCAGCAGTGAAGGAGACCTTCTCCGGGGGAACACCATATATTTT.

This clonotype was recorded only once. This chain uses TRBV12-3 or TRBV12-4 with TRBJ1-5; D is unresolved. V was clipped by 3 bases and J by 6 bases, with 9 bases between them. This CDR3 region has 13 residues. This chain's CDR3 is CASSLARAQPQHF. In nucleotides, the CDR3 is TGTGCCAGCAGTTTGGCACGCGCTCAGCCCCAGCATTTT.

This clonotype was recorded a few times. The gene calls are TRBV6-5 and TRBJ2-3; possibly TRBD1 or TRBD2 for D (5 bases each). Per germline, CDR1 MNHEY and CDR2 SVGAGI. This CDR3 is built from 17 residues. Trimming removed 0 bases at V and 0 bases at J, with 13 bases between. The chain's CDR3 is CASSYSRAGPSTDTQYF. The CDR3 DNA sequence: TGTGCCAGCAGTTACTCGAGGGCAGGGCCTAGCACAGATACGCAGTATTTT.

In DNA form, the CDR3 reads TGTGCCAGCAGCCGCGGACTAGCAACAGATACGCAGTATTTT. Amino acid sequence: CASSRGLATDTQYF. The rearrangement uses TRBV7-9 and TRBJ2-3, with 8 positions matching TRBD2. Germline values: CDR1 SEHNR, CDR2 FQNEAQ (reference sequence). This CDR3 is built from 14 residues. With 5 bases clipped from V and 3 bases from J, the junction kept 4 bases outside the gene matches.

CDR3 sequence (DNA): TGTGCCAGCAGCTGGGACCGTAGCTCCTACGAGCAGTACTTC. Protein product: CASSWDRSSYEQYF. This chain joins TRBV5-6 and TRBJ2-7; D is possibly TRBD1 or TRBD2 (5 bases each). CDR1 and CDR2 (germline): SGHDT, YYEEEE. Trimming removed 3 bases from V and 0 bases from J, with 10 bases in between. The CDR3 has 14 amino acids. Looking up the rest from reference TRBV5-6 and TRBJ2-7 gives the full variable domain: DAGVTQSPTHLIKTRGQQVTLRCSPKSGHDTVSWYQQALGQGPQFIFQYYEEEERQRGNFPDRFSGHQFPNYSSELNVNALLLGDSALYLCASSWDRSSYEQYFGPGTRLTVT.

The chain recombines TRBV7-2 with TRBJ2-2, with 12 bases matching TRBD2. J was trimmed by 7 bases and V by 7 bases; bases with no gene match: 4. Germline CDR1 SGHTA, CDR2 FQGNSA. There are 14 residues in the CDR3. The chain's CDR3 is CASNSGLAGGELFF. CDR3 bases: TGTGCCAGCAACTCGGGACTAGCGGGCGGGGAGCTGTTTTTT.

V usage is TRBV6-1 and J usage is TRBJ1-5; a possible D gene is TRBD1 (5 bases). The CDR3 runs 17 residues. Trimming took off 4 bases at V and 5 bases at J, with 21 bases between the two ends. Germline CDR1 and CDR2: MNHNS and SASEGT. CDR3 loop: CASSVYGNPDTYQPQHF. Here the CDR3 DNA reads TGTGCCAGCAGTGTCTACGGCAATCCGGACACTTATCAGCCCCAGCATTTT.

This chain connects TRBV6-4 to TRBJ1-1; no clear D. CDR1 and CDR2 from the germline V gene are MRHNA and SNTAGT. The germline V and J ends were trimmed by 6 bases and 0 bases, with 8 bases remaining between them. The CDR3 sequence is 13 residues long. CDR3 DNA sequence: TGTGCCAGCAGCCGGGAAATGAACACTGAAGCTTTCTTT. It codes for CASSREMNTEAFF.

This rearrangement joins TRBV7-9 to TRBJ1-2, with 8 bases aligning to TRBD1. Germline V CDR1 and CDR2: SEHNR, FQNEAQ (reference sequence). The CDR3 sequence is 15 residues long. The junction had 8 bases not matched to a gene; V was cut back by 4 bases and J by 4 bases. The CDR3 reads CASSSRTGPRYGYTF. CDR3 DNA: TGTGCCAGCAGCTCGAGGACAGGGCCGCGCTATGGCTACACCTTC.

Points on this clonotype: A junction end diverges from the germline sequence, so it may reflect a read error. The V gene is TRBV20-1, the J gene TRBJ2-5; D is undetermined. The CDR3 runs 14 residues. Germline loops: CDR1 DFQATT, CDR2 SNEGSKA (reference sequence). CDR3 nucleotides: TGCAGTTCACATGACGGCAGGCCCCAAGAGGCCCAGTACTTC. Protein sequence: CSSHDGRPQEAQYF.

V usage is TRBV2 and J usage is TRBJ2-7; D uncertain. V lost 4 bases and J lost 4, with 14 bases in between. The CDR3 consists of 14 residues. CDR1 is SNHLY and CDR2 is FYNNEI in the germline V gene. Here the CDR3 DNA reads TGTGCCAGCAGTGGGGGTTTACTGGATTACGAGCAGTACTTC. Its translation is CASSGGLLDYEQYF.

The rearrangement links TRBV28 to TRBJ2-3; 12 positions agree with TRBD2. Germline-derived CDR1 and CDR2 are MDHEN and SYDVKM. The CDR3 contains 16 residues. Trimming cost V 5 bases and J 6 bases; bases outside gene matches: 9. CDR3 region: CASSPRLAGVSDTQYF. In DNA, the CDR3 is TGTGCCAGCAGTCCTAGACTAGCGGGGGTTTCGGATACGCAGTATTTT. Based on the CDR3 plus reference TRBV28 and TRBJ2-3, the full variable domain is DVKVTQSSRYLVKRTGEKVFLECVQDMDHENMFWYRQDPGLGLRLIYFSYDVKMKEKGDIPEGYSVSREKKERFSLILESASTNQTSMYLCASSPRLAGVSDTQYFGPGTRLTVL.

This clonotype showed up just a few times. The J gene is TRBJ2-7, the V gene TRBV19; perhaps TRBD2 as D (7 bases). Germline V lookup: CDR1 LNHDA, CDR2 SQIVND (reference sequence). The V end lost 5 bases, the J end lost 12 bases, and 17 bases lay between the germline ends. CDR3 size: 12 residues. CDR3 residues: CASSHGRGVWYF. DNA of the CDR3: TGTGCCAGTAGTCATGGGAGGGGGGTATGGTACTTC.

The sample holds a few counts of this clonotype. The chain uses TRBV20-1 and TRBJ2-2; 7 positions agree with TRBD2. In germline, CDR1 is DFQATT, CDR2 SNEGSKA (reference sequence). CDR3 size: 14 residues. V shed 6 bases, J shed 6 bases, and the junction held 10 bases outside the gene matches. The CDR3 nucleotides read TGCAGTGCAACGAGCGGGAATTTCGCCGGGGAGCTGTTTTTT. Amino acid sequence: CSATSGNFAGELFF.

The V gene is TRBV20-1, the J gene TRBJ2-7, with 9 bases fitting TRBD1. CDR3 length: 14 amino acids. The V gene's germline CDR1 is DFQATT and CDR2 SNEGSKA (reference sequence). Unmatched junction bases numbered 11, after V lost 5 bases and J lost 6 bases. CDR3 loop: CSASTLLTGGEQYF. The CDR3 DNA is TGCAGTGCTTCCACATTACTGACAGGGGGCGAGCAGTACTTC.

This chain joins TRBV20-1 and TRBJ2-3, with D possibly being TRBD2 (6 bases). This CDR3 spans 16 amino acids. The germline V gene encodes CDR1 DFQATT and CDR2 SNEGSKA (reference sequence). Trimming cost V 0 bases and J 0 bases, with 13 bases left between them. In DNA, the CDR3 is TGCAGTGCTAGAGAAACGGATAGCGGCAGCACAGATACGCAGTATTTT. Amino acids: CSARETDSGSTDTQYF.

The J gene is TRBJ2-3, the V gene TRBV28; possibly TRBD2 for D (6 bases). With 6 bases removed from V and 12 bases from J, the gap between germline ends came to 19 bases. Germline V gene lookup returns CDR1 MDHEN and CDR2 SYDVKM. This CDR3 spans 13 amino acids. The CDR3 DNA reads as TGTGCCAGCAGCCCCCCTGGGAGGTCTAAACAGTATTTT. It is translated as CASSPPGRSKQYF. Supplemented by reference TRBV28 and TRBJ2-3, the full variable domain reads DVKVTQSSRYLVKRTGEKVFLECVQDMDHENMFWYRQDPGLGLRLIYFSYDVKMKEKGDIPEGYSVSREKKERFSLILESASTNQTSMYLCASSPPGRSKQYFGPGTRLTVL.

The chain couples TRBV27 to TRBJ1-6; D is ambiguous. The germline CDR1 and CDR2 sequences are MNHEY and SMNVEV (reference sequence). Trimming stripped 3 bases from V and 4 bases from J, with 7 bases between. The CDR3 runs to 14 residues. In DNA form, the CDR3 reads TGTGCCAGCAGTTTTGGGGAATATAATTCACCCCTCCACTTT. Its translation: CASSFGEYNSPLHF.

The J gene is TRBJ1-6, the V gene TRBV12-3 or TRBV12-4; maybe TRBD1 (6 bases). The V and J ends lost 2 bases and 6 bases respectively, with 14 bases between them. The CDR3 length is 16 residues. The CDR3 loop is CASSLSRGLGNSPLHF. CDR3 DNA sequence: TGTGCCAGCAGTTTATCCAGGGGTTTAGGTAATTCACCCCTCCACTTT.

CDR3: CASSLKFEQYF. As DNA, the CDR3 is TGTGCCAGCAGCTTAAAGTTCGAGCAGTACTTC. The chain has TRBV7-8 and TRBJ2-7, with unresolved D. Trimming pared 2 bases from V and 6 bases from J, leaving 5 bases between. The CDR3 has 11 amino acids. Germline values: CDR1 SGHVS, CDR2 FQNEAQ.

The table lists this clonotype with a count of one. The V gene is TRBV7-2, the J gene TRBJ2-5; 7 nucleotides agree with TRBD2. The J segment lost 2 bases and the V segment lost 2 bases, leaving 11 bases of the junction unmatched. Germline V gives CDR1 SGHTA, CDR2 FQGNSA. CDR3 length: 17 residues. The chain's CDR3 is CASSLYLRLASQETQYF. The CDR3 coding sequence is TGTGCCAGCAGCTTATATCTTAGACTAGCCTCTCAAGAGACCCAGTACTTC.